This T cell receptor beta chain was captured in a study of T cell responses to AZD1222 COVID-19 vaccine. Overall study findings and caveats: Vaccine-associated CD4 TCRs ranged over spike, dominating at 160-218 and 743-854. Increased Spike-specific TCR breadth and depth were observed after two AZD1222 doses.

Details on this clone: Its antigen remains unknown.

V was trimmed by 5 bases and J by 1 base, leaving 9 bases between them. Germline V CDR1 and CDR2: MNHEY, SMNVEV (reference sequence). This CDR3 region has 15 residues. Assay: immunoSEQ multiplex PCR; the TCRdb copy retains only in-frame clones and omits some. This sample has roughly 150,000 clones, with 70% to 90% found just once. The specimen comprised peripheral blood, sampled on day 0 of AZD1222 vaccination. This clonotype was obtained from an adult in good health. This sequence joins TRBV27 and TRBJ2-6; D ambiguous. CDR3 DNA sequence: TGTGCCAGCAGTCCGACCCAGTCTGGGGCCAACGTCCTGACTTTC. Translating gives CASSPTQSGANVLTF.